These T cell receptor beta chains were read from a single sample in a study of cytomegalovirus exposure and HLA in healthy donors. Sequenced by immunoSEQ multiplex PCR; TCRdb stores in-frame clones only, minus some. This repertoire shows approximately 110,000 clones, roughly 68% found once; its top ten account for about 4%. Sequenced sample: PBMCs. Receptor source: a woman between 50 and 59 years old in good health and CMV-seropositive. Both conserved end residues are part of each CDR3. Each record gives: V gene, J gene, CDR3 protein.

>TRBV5-5|TRBJ1-5
CASSLGDRGRGQPQHF
>TRBV10-1|TRBJ2-1
CASSDSRGVFF
>TRBV19|TRBJ1-4
CASSIWGDEKLFF
>TRBV20-1|TRBJ1-4
CRTGINEKLFF
>TRBV2|TRBJ1-1
CASVQGGNTEAFF
>TRBV15|TRBJ2-1
CATSSGFEANEQFF
>TRBV10-3|TRBJ2-7
CAIGPSSYEQYF
>TRBV5-5|TRBJ2-1
CASSLGTSGEQFF
>TRBV19|TRBJ2-1
CASSIVVAQFRSYNEQFF
>TRBV6-4|TRBJ2-1
CASSPWTSGGADEQFF
>TRBV29-1|TRBJ1-2
CSAGHDYGYTF
>TRBV27|TRBJ1-3
CASSVDRNSGNTIYF
>TRBV7-2|TRBJ2-1
CASSLNDRGHNEQFF
>TRBV5-1|-
CASSLYSGGASYEQYF
>TRBV20-1|TRBJ2-4
CSALENIQYF
>TRBV28|TRBJ2-5
CASSPAGTGGIETQYF
>TRBV4-1|TRBJ2-7
CASSQADSGVYEQYF
>TRBV10-3|TRBJ2-4
CAISEEARENIQYF
>TRBV7-8|TRBJ1-2
CASSLVSGTVNYGYTF
>TRBV7-3|TRBJ2-3
CASSLGTRTTDTQYF
>TRBV5-1|TRBJ1-1
CASSLNTGLEAFF
>TRBV11-2|TRBJ1-3
CASSLVLTLSGNTIYF
>TRBV27|TRBJ2-1
CASSDSGGANNEQFF
>TRBV10-3|TRBJ1-2
CAISDGGGYTF
>TRBV25-1|TRBJ2-3
CASSTSSGGASTDTQYF
>TRBV29-1|TRBJ2-2
CSVGSGANTGELFF
>TRBV7-3|TRBJ2-3
CASSLASGATPDTQYF
>TRBV2|TRBJ2-2
CASSLRTSGGTNTGELFF
>TRBV7-2|TRBJ1-2
CASSPSDGEYGYTF
>TRBV18|TRBJ1-3
CASSPPSGNSGNTIYF
>TRBV9|TRBJ1-3
CASSGEGWNTIYF
>TRBV7-2|TRBJ2-1
CASSRLLRDSEQFF
>TRBV14|TRBJ1-4
CASSQGQINEKLFF
>TRBV28|TRBJ2-3
CASIRSGGRADTQYF
>TRBV4-1|TRBJ2-5
CASSQETEETQYF
>TRBV28|TRBJ1-6
CASSLNWNSPLHF
>TRBV5-6|TRBJ1-2
CASSLFPENYGYTF
>TRBV6-1|TRBJ1-6
CASRPPRTGHSPLHF
>TRBV19|TRBJ1-2
CASSLRLEYGYTF
>TRBV7-9|TRBJ2-4
CASRPAALDIQYF
>TRBV2|TRBJ1-2
CASREDGYTF
>TRBV5-4|TRBJ1-3
CASSFTSSGNTIYF
>TRBV6-5|TRBJ1-2
CASSYSYLTGYTF
>TRBV5-1|TRBJ2-1
CASSFQGSYNEQFF
>TRBV30|TRBJ1-6
CAWGQGAYNSPLHF
>TRBV20-1|TRBJ2-7
CSATNRAEQYF
>TRBV9|TRBJ2-3
CASSSLRGGVDTQYF